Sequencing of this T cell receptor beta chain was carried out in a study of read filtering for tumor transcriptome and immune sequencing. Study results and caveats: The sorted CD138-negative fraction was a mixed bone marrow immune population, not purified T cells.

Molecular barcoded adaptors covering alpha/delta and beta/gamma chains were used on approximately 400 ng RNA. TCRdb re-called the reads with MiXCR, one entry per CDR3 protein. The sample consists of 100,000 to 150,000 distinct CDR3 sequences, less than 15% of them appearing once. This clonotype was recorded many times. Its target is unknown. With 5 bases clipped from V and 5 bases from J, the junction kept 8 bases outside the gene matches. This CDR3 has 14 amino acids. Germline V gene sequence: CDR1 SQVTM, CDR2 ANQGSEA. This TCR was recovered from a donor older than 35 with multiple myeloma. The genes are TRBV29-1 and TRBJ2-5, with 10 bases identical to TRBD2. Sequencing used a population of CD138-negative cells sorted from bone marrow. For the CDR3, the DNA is TGCAGCGTTAGAAGCGGGAGGGCCCGGGAGACCCAGTACTTC. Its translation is CSVRSGRARETQYF.